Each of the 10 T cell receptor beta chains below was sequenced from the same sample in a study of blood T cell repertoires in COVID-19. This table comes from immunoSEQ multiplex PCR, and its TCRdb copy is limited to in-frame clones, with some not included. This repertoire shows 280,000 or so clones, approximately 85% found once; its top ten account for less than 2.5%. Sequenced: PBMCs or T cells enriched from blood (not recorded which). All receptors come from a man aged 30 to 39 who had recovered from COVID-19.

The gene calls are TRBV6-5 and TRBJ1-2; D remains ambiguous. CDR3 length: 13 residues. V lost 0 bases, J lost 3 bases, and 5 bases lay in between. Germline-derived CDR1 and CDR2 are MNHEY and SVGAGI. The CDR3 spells CASSYSQDYGYTF. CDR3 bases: TGTGCCAGCAGTTACTCGCAGGACTATGGCTACACCTTC.

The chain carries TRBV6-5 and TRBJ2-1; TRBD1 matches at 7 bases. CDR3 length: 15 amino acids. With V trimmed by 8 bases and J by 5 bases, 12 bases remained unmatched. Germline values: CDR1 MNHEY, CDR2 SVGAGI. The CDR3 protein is CASLEVDRVNNEQFF. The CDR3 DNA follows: TGTGCCAGCCTGGAGGTTGACAGGGTGAACAATGAGCAGTTCTTC.

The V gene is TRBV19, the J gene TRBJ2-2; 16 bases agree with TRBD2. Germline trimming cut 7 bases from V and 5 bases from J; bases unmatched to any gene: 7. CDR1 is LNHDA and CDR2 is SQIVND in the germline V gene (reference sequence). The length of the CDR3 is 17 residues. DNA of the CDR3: TGTGCCAGTATCGGGACTAGCGGGGGGGTTCGAACCGGGGAGCTGTTTTTT. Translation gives CASIGTSGGVRTGELFF.

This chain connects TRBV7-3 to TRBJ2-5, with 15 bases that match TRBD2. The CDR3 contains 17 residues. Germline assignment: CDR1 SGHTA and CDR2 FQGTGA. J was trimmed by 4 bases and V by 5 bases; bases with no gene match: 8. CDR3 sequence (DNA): TGTGCCAGCAGCCCCGGGACTAGCGGGGGGTCGGGAGAGACCCAGTACTTC. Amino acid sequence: CASSPGTSGGSGETQYF.

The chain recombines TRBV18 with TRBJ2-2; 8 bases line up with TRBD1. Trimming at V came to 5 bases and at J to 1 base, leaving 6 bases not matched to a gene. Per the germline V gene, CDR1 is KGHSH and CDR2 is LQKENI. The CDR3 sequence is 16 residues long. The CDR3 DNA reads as TGTGCCAGCTCATCGGGGACAGGAGAGAACACCGGGGAGCTGTTTTTT. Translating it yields CASSSGTGENTGELFF.

This CDR3 is CASSLEGRGTYGYTF. Here the CDR3 DNA reads TGTGCCAGCAGCTTGGAGGGGAGGGGTACCTATGGCTACACCTTC. The chain is built from TRBV5-4 and TRBJ1-2, with D possibly TRBD1 on 5 matching bases. The V gene's germline CDR1 is SGHNT and CDR2 YYREEE (reference sequence). The CDR3 totals 15 residues. V lost 0 bases to trimming and J lost 4 bases, with 13 bases between them.

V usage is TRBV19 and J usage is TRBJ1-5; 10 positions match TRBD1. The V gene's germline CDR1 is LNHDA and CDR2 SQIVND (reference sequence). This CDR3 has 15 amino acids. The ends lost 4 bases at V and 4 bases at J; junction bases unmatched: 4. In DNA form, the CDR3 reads TGTGCCAGTAGTACAAGACAGGGGGCGAATCAGCCCCAGCATTTT. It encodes CASSTRQGANQPQHF.

For the CDR3, the DNA is TGTGCCAGTAGTACGGGACAGGGGGTCACTGAAGCTTTCTTT. Translation: CASSTGQGVTEAFF. This chain links TRBV19 with TRBJ1-1; 11 bases align to TRBD1. Germline V gene sequence: CDR1 LNHDA, CDR2 SQIVND (reference sequence). This CDR3 comprises 14 residues. V gave up 4 bases and J gave up 4 bases; unmatched junction bases: 2. The whole variable domain, filled in from reference TRBV19 and TRBJ1-1, reads DGGITQSPKYLFRKEGQNVTLSCEQNLNHDAMYWYRQDPGQGLRLIYYSQIVNDFQKGDIAEGYSVSREKKESFPLTVTSAQKNPTAFYLCASSTGQGVTEAFFGQGTRLTVV.

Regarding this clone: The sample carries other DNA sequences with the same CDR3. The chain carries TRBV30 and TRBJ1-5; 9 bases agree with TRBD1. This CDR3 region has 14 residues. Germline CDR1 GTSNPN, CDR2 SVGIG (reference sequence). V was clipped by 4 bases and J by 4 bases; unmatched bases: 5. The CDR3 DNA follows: TGTGCCTGGAACGACAGGGGGAGGAATCAGCCCCAGCATTTT. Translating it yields CAWNDRGRNQPQHF.

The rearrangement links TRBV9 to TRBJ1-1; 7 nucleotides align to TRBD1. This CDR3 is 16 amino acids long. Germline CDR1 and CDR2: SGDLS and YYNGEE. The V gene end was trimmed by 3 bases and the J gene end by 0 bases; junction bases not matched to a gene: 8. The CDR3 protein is CASSDTTGVMNTEAFF. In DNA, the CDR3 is TGTGCCAGCAGCGATACCACAGGGGTCATGAACACTGAAGCTTTCTTT.